These 21 T cell receptor beta chains came from one sample sequenced in a study of CD8 T cells in Susac syndrome. When the RNA was reverse transcribed, random hexamers were used with an input of roughly 0.45 to 1 ug. Each CDR3 protein gets one entry after TCRdb re-called the immunoSEQ multiplex PCR reads with MiXCR. The sample holds about 200,000 distinct CDR3 sequences, 90% to 95% seen once. The specimen was CD4+ T cells from PBMCs. The origin of the receptors is a human donor in good health.

The chain links TRBV29-1 to TRBJ2-7; D possibly corresponds to TRBD2 (6 bases). Germline assignment: CDR1 SQVTM and CDR2 ANQGSEA. Trimming removed 7 bases from V and 9 bases from J, with 16 bases in between. CDR3 length equals 11 residues. CDR3 sequence reads: CSAGDSTGQYV. The DNA for the CDR3 is TGCAGCGCTGGGGACTCGACGGGGCAGTACGTC.

The V and J genes are TRBV29-1 and TRBJ1-2, with no clear D. The CDR3 loop spans 10 amino acids. Trimming left V 6 bases short and J 5 bases short, with 7 bases between. CDR1 is SQVTM, CDR2 ANQGSEA, per germline. The CDR3 loop reads CSVFSYGYTF. CDR3 sequence (DNA): TGCAGCGTGTTTTCATATGGCTACACCTTC.

V gene TRBV14 combines with J gene TRBJ1-2; tentative D call: TRBD1 (5 bases). CDR3 length: 15 residues. With 4 bases removed from V and 4 bases from J, the gap between germline ends came to 16 bases. CDR1 and CDR2 from the germline V gene are SGHDN and FVKESK. The CDR3 nucleotides are TGTGCCAGCAGCCGGGACCCGGGGAGGTTCTATGGCTACACCTTC. Protein sequence: CASSRDPGRFYGYTF.

The genes are TRBV12-5 and TRBJ2-3; 7 positions agree with TRBD1. J gave up 5 bases and V 4 bases, and 12 bases lay outside the gene matches. The CDR3 has 16 amino acids. Germline CDR1 LGHNT, CDR2 FRNRAP. The CDR3: CASGWDSPSGGDTQYF. CDR3 nucleotides: TGTGCTAGTGGTTGGGACAGTCCCTCGGGCGGAGATACGCAGTATTTT.

The chain has TRBV3-1 and TRBJ2-4, with D hard to call. Trimming took 4 bases from V and 5 from J, leaving 9 bases between them. This CDR3 has 13 amino acids. Per germline, CDR1 LGHDT and CDR2 YNNKEL (reference sequence). CDR3 nucleotides: TGTGCCAGCAGCCCCGGCCCGGAAAACATTCAGTACTTC. This codes for CASSPGPENIQYF.

V gene TRBV18 combines with J gene TRBJ1-2; no clear D. V was shortened by 2 bases and J by 3 bases, with 7 bases between the two germline ends. This CDR3 has 13 amino acids. Germline assignment: CDR1 KGHSH and CDR2 LQKENI. The CDR3 bases are TGTGCCAGCTCACCAGGGTCGGACTATGGCTACACCTTC. Amino acid sequence: CASSPGSDYGYTF.

Only one count was recorded for this clonotype. The V and J genes are TRBV27 and TRBJ1-2; TRBD1 is a possible D gene (5 bases). Trimming took 5 bases from V and 6 from J, leaving 13 bases between them. This CDR3 region has 13 residues. Germline assignment: CDR1 MNHEY and CDR2 SMNVEV (reference sequence). CDR3 in DNA: TGTGCCAGCAGTCCCGGGACTTCAAATGGCTACACCTTC. Translating it yields CASSPGTSNGYTF.

V is TRBV29-1 and J is TRBJ2-1, with TRBD2 identical over 8 bases. The CDR3 sequence is 13 residues long. V trimming: 6 bases; J trimming: 8 bases; junction bases outside the gene matches: 9. The germline gives CDR1 SQVTM, CDR2 ANQGSEA. CDR3: CSVRIAGRDEQFF. For the CDR3, the DNA is TGCAGCGTACGAATAGCGGGAAGGGATGAGCAGTTCTTC.

The chain links TRBV30 to TRBJ1-2; D gene ambiguous. The ends were cut back, 1 base at V and 0 bases at J, with 12 bases in the middle. The germline CDR1 and CDR2 sequences are GTSNPN and SVGIG (reference sequence). The CDR3 consists of 15 residues. The CDR3 nucleotides read TGTGCCTGGAGTGGGACGAGGTATGCTAACTATGGCTACACCTTC. Translated: CAWSGTRYANYGYTF.

The chain carries TRBV30 and TRBJ2-7, with D hard to call. The CDR3 runs 12 residues. Trimming shortened V by 0 bases and J by 5 bases, and 8 bases separated the two germline ends. Per germline, CDR1 GTSNPN and CDR2 SVGIG (reference sequence). CDR3 sequence reads: CAWSVSADEQYV. The CDR3 nucleotides read TGTGCCTGGAGTGTATCGGCCGACGAGCAGTACGTC.

The chain carries TRBV5-1 and TRBJ1-2, with 11 bases lining up with TRBD1. The CDR3 contains 15 residues. Germline loops: CDR1 SGHRS, CDR2 YFSETQ. V shed 3 bases, J shed 4 bases, and the junction held 5 bases outside the gene matches. This CDR3 is CASSSDGQGAYGYTF. The CDR3 DNA sequence: TGCGCCAGCAGCTCTGACGGACAGGGGGCCTATGGCTACACCTTC.

Here the CDR3 DNA reads TGCAGTGCTACGTCAAGGGCTTCCTACGAGCAGTACGTC. Amino acid sequence: CSATSRASYEQYV. The rearrangement joins TRBV20-1 to TRBJ2-7; the D is unclear. There are 13 residues in the CDR3. The V end lost 4 bases, the J end lost 1 base, and 11 bases lay between the germline ends. Germline assignment: CDR1 DFQATT and CDR2 SNEGSKA (reference sequence).

The chain joins TRBV27 to TRBJ2-5, with D hard to call. This CDR3 contains 13 residues. Trimming stripped 3 bases from V and 0 bases from J, with 5 bases between. The germline V gene encodes CDR1 MNHEY and CDR2 SMNVEV (reference sequence). The CDR3 spells CASSFQYQETQYF. The DNA of the CDR3 is TGTGCCAGCAGTTTTCAGTACCAAGAGACCCAGTACTTC.

V is TRBV25-1 and J is TRBJ2-5; D uncertain. CDR1 and CDR2 (germline): MGHDK, SYGVNS. V lost 8 bases, J lost 2 bases, and 15 bases lay in between. The CDR3 contains 14 residues. CDR3 in amino acids: CASGNEGRQETQYF. CDR3 bases: TGTGCCAGCGGGAATGAAGGCAGACAAGAGACCCAGTACTTC.

The chain recombines TRBV12-5 with TRBJ2-1, with D perhaps matching TRBD1 (6 bases). The length of the CDR3 is 15 residues. V dropped 1 base and J dropped 3 bases, with 10 bases sitting between them. The germline gives CDR1 LGHNT, CDR2 FRNRAP. CDR3 nucleotide sequence: TGTGCTAGTGGTTTGGCACAGGGCTTCTACAATGAGCAGTTCTTC. Its translation: CASGLAQGFYNEQFF.

The chain uses TRBV4-1 and TRBJ2-1; 8 nucleotides match TRBD2. Germline values: CDR1 MGHRA, CDR2 YSYEKL. The length of the CDR3 is 14 residues. V gave up 5 bases and J gave up 7 bases; unmatched junction bases: 7. The CDR3 sequence: CASSNPGTRNEQFF. DNA of the CDR3: TGCGCCAGCAGCAACCCCGGGACTAGGAATGAGCAGTTCTTC.

V usage is TRBV5-1 and J usage is TRBJ2-1, with 7 bases aligning to TRBD2. Unmatched junction bases numbered 7, after V lost 2 bases and J lost 2 bases. Germline-derived CDR1 and CDR2 are SGHRS and YFSETQ. This CDR3 has 16 residues. Here the CDR3 reads CASSFAPSGAYNEQFF. CDR3 coding DNA: TGCGCCAGCAGCTTCGCTCCCAGCGGGGCCTACAATGAGCAGTTCTTC.

The chain joins TRBV20-1 to TRBJ2-1; no clear D gene. Germline loops: CDR1 DFQATT, CDR2 SNEGSKA (reference sequence). Trimming shortened V by 5 bases and J by 2 bases, and 10 bases separated the two germline ends. The CDR3 totals 13 residues. CDR3 amino acids: CSARGATYNEQFF. CDR3 DNA sequence: TGCAGTGCTCGAGGAGCGACCTACAATGAGCAGTTCTTC.

The chain uses TRBV19 and TRBJ2-2, with unresolved D. The length of the CDR3 is 13 residues. The V gene lost 7 bases and the J gene lost 2 bases, with 8 bases spanning the gap. Per the germline V gene, CDR1 is LNHDA and CDR2 is SQIVND (reference sequence). This chain's CDR3 is CASTPTNTGELFF. Written as DNA, the CDR3 is TGTGCCAGTACCCCGACAAACACCGGGGAGCTGTTTTTT.

This chain links TRBV11-2 with TRBJ2-1; 7 bases match TRBD2. CDR3 length equals 15 residues. CDR1 is SGHAT and CDR2 is FQNNGV in the germline V gene. The V segment lost 5 bases and the J segment 3 bases; nucleotides outside the gene matches: 7. The CDR3 sequence: CASSVQAGYYNEQFF. The DNA of the CDR3 is TGTGCCAGCAGCGTTCAAGCGGGATACTACAATGAGCAGTTCTTC.

The genes are TRBV6-5 and TRBJ1-6, with 8 bases fitting TRBD1. The CDR3 runs 14 residues. Germline CDR1 is MNHEY and CDR2 is SVGAGI. The V segment lost 7 bases and the J segment 10 bases; nucleotides outside the gene matches: 9. CDR3 sequence: CASNPGTGESPLHF. The CDR3 bases are TGTGCCAGCAATCCCGGGACAGGAGAGTCACCCCTCCACTTT.